The 20 T cell receptor beta chains listed next were all sequenced from one sample in a study of blood T cell repertoires in COVID-19. The method was immunoSEQ multiplex PCR; TCRdb's version includes in-frame clones alone and lacks a portion of them. The table includes tens of thousands of clones, more than 75% detected once. Input material: peripheral blood. These receptors were taken from a human donor in a cohort sampled during active COVID-19.

V is TRBV2 and J is TRBJ2-2, with TRBD2 matching 10 bases. Per germline, CDR1 SNHLY and CDR2 FYNNEI. The J segment lost 1 base and the V segment lost 9 bases, leaving 8 bases of the junction unmatched. This CDR3 has 16 residues. The CDR3 nucleotides are TGTGCCAGTTTGATCCAGCGGGGGGGGAACACCGGGGAGCTGTTTTTT. Protein: CASLIQRGGNTGELFF.

The rearrangement links TRBV7-2 to TRBJ2-5; 13 bases are shared with TRBD2. Germline CDR1 and CDR2: SGHTA and FQGNSA. With 4 bases clipped from V and 7 bases from J, the junction kept 6 bases outside the gene matches. This CDR3 has 15 amino acids. CDR3 sequence (DNA): TGTGCCAGCAGCTCCGTACTAGCGGGGGGGTCGACCCAGTACTTC. Its protein product is CASSSVLAGGSTQYF.

The chain links TRBV19 to TRBJ1-5; 8 bases agree with TRBD1. CDR3 length: 18 amino acids. CDR1 and CDR2 from the germline V gene are LNHDA and SQIVND (reference sequence). V gave up 1 base and J gave up 0 bases; unmatched junction bases: 8. CDR3 region: CASSIGTGLLYSNQPQHF. CDR3 DNA: TGTGCCAGTAGTATAGGGACAGGGCTTCTTTATAGCAATCAGCCCCAGCATTTT.

This chain uses TRBV9 with TRBJ1-1; possible D gene TRBD1, 5 bases. Trimming took 3 bases from V and 1 from J, leaving 19 bases between them. CDR3 size: 17 residues. From germline, CDR1 is SGDLS and CDR2 YYNGEE. The CDR3 bases are TGTGCCAGCAGCGCGACCCCGTCCGGGGGAAGGAACACTGAAGCTTTCTTT. Its translation: CASSATPSGGRNTEAFF.

The J gene is TRBJ1-2, the V gene TRBV6-5, with 7 bases aligning to TRBD1. Germline CDR1 and CDR2: MNHEY and SVGAGI. The ends lost 0 bases at V and 2 bases at J; junction bases unmatched: 3. The CDR3 consists of 15 residues. CDR3 region: CASSYSGTANYGYTF. In DNA form, the CDR3 reads TGTGCCAGCAGTTACTCCGGGACAGCAAACTATGGCTACACCTTC.

CDR3 region: CASTRQTGEKLFF. CDR3 nucleotides: TGCGCCAGCACCCGGCAGACAGGTGAAAAACTGTTTTTT. This chain connects TRBV5-1 to TRBJ1-4, with D maybe TRBD1 (6 bases). Germline CDR1 SGHRS, CDR2 YFSETQ. CDR3 length: 13 residues. Trimming removed 6 bases from V and 7 bases from J, with 13 bases in between.

This sequence joins TRBV5-4 and TRBJ2-1, with 12 nucleotides matching TRBD2. V was pared by 4 bases and J by 7 bases, with 9 bases of the junction left unmatched. Looked up from germline, CDR1 is SGHNT and CDR2 is YYREEE (reference sequence). The CDR3 runs to 16 residues. This CDR3 is CASSPSTSGGGNEQFF. The CDR3 bases are TGTGCCAGCAGCCCCTCGACTAGCGGGGGTGGGAATGAGCAGTTCTTC.

CDR3 in DNA: TGTGCCAGCAGGACGGACAGCCCCTATGGCTACACCTTC. Residues: CASRTDSPYGYTF. The chain recombines TRBV2 with TRBJ1-2; D might be TRBD1 (6 bases). The CDR3 runs 13 residues. V lost 6 bases to trimming and J lost 4 bases, with 12 bases between them. Germline CDR1 reads SNHLY; CDR2 reads FYNNEI. The full variable domain, in which reference TRBV2 and TRBJ1-2 provide the parts outside the CDR3, is EPEVTQTPSHQVTQMGQEVILRCVPISNHLYFYWYRQILGQKVEFLVSFYNNEISEKSEIFDDQFSVERPDGSNFTLKIRSTKLEDSAMYFCASRTDSPYGYTFGSGTRLTVV.

The V gene is TRBV6-6, the J gene TRBJ1-5; D is uncertain. Trimming pared 6 bases from V and 3 bases from J, leaving 12 bases between. The CDR3 totals 14 residues. The germline V gene has CDR1 MNHNY and CDR2 SVGAGI (reference sequence). The CDR3 nucleotides read TGTGCCAGCAGATTCCCGGGATACAATCAGCCCCAGCATTTT. Translating gives CASRFPGYNQPQHF.

V gene TRBV3-1 (or the pseudogene TRBV3-2) combines with J gene TRBJ2-1; no firm D call. This CDR3 region has 12 residues. The V end was cut by 1 base, the J end by 6 bases, with 4 bases between. In germline, CDR1 is LGHDT, CDR2 YNNKEL (reference sequence). For the CDR3, the DNA is TGTGCCAGCAGCCAAGCAGTCAATGAGCAGTTCTTC. Translated, it gives CASSQAVNEQFF.

The rearrangement uses TRBV6-2 or TRBV6-3 and TRBJ1-1; 9 nucleotides agree with TRBD1. This CDR3 has 15 residues. Germline V gene lookup returns CDR1 MNHEY and CDR2 SVGEGT. Trimming took 5 bases from V and 1 from J; bases not matched to a gene: 5. The CDR3 DNA reads TGTGCCAGCAGTAGAACAGGGGGCGCGAACACTGAAGCTTTCTTT. Its translation is CASSRTGGANTEAFF.

The chain links TRBV6-5 to TRBJ2-3; perhaps TRBD2 as D (5 bases). Deletions cut 5 bases from V and 4 bases from J, with 10 bases between. Germline assignment: CDR1 MNHEY and CDR2 SVGAGI. The CDR3 extends over 13 amino acids. CDR3 coding DNA: TGTGCCAGCAGTCGGACCGGGGCAGATACGCAGTATTTT. Protein sequence: CASSRTGADTQYF.

The rearrangement uses TRBV28 and TRBJ1-2; D is uncertain. The germline V gene encodes CDR1 MDHEN and CDR2 SYDVKM. Trimming took off 2 bases at V and 1 base at J, with 14 bases between the two ends. This CDR3 is built from 16 residues. The chain's CDR3 is CASSLVGRAGNYGYTF. The CDR3, as DNA: TGTGCCAGCAGTTTAGTGGGCAGAGCGGGTAACTATGGCTACACCTTC.

The rearrangement uses TRBV19 and TRBJ1-4; 12 nucleotides match TRBD1. Looked up from germline, CDR1 is LNHDA and CDR2 is SQIVND (reference sequence). J lost 8 bases, V lost 4 bases, and 8 bases had no gene match. The CDR3 loop spans 16 amino acids. CDR3 loop: CASSRLPGTGGEKLFF. For the CDR3, the DNA is TGTGCCAGTAGTAGACTACCCGGGACAGGGGGCGAAAAACTGTTTTTT.

The rearrangement uses TRBV6-5 and TRBJ2-7; TRBD2 matches at 7 bases. CDR1 MNHEY and CDR2 SVGAGI come from the germline V gene. V shed 2 bases and J 6 bases; nucleotides not matched to a gene: 10. The CDR3 sequence is 15 residues long. The CDR3 region has the DNA TGTGCCAGCAGTTACACCGAGGGAGGGTGGAGCGAGCAGTACTTC. Amino acids: CASSYTEGGWSEQYF.

This rearrangement joins TRBV18 to TRBJ2-3; D remains unclear. This CDR3 has 14 amino acids. Germline-derived CDR1 and CDR2 are KGHSH and LQKENI. V shed 3 bases and J shed 2 bases, with 9 bases lying between them. CDR3 sequence reads: CASSPRSDTDTQYF. CDR3 bases: TGTGCCAGCTCACCGAGAAGCGACACAGATACGCAGTATTTT.

This chain uses TRBV6-4 with TRBJ1-1, with D hard to call. The CDR3 has 13 amino acids. Trimming took off 2 bases at V and 3 bases at J, with 7 bases between the two ends. Looked up from germline, CDR1 is MRHNA and CDR2 is SNTAGT. The CDR3 loop reads CASSDMRDTEAFF. DNA for the CDR3: TGTGCCAGCAGTGACATGAGGGACACTGAAGCTTTCTTT.

The chain employs TRBV23-1 and TRBJ2-5; the D gene is possibly TRBD1 (6 bases). TRBV23-1 is an ORF for which the function is uncertain. The ends were cut back, 7 bases at V and 3 bases at J, with 9 bases in the middle. The CDR3 consists of 12 residues. This chain's CDR3 is CASKGQEETQYF. As DNA, the CDR3 is TGCGCCAGCAAGGGACAAGAAGAGACCCAGTACTTC.

V and J are TRBV4-1 and TRBJ1-1; the match to TRBD1 covers 8 bases. The length of the CDR3 is 16 residues. Germline trimming cut 2 bases from V and 0 bases from J; bases unmatched to any gene: 5. Germline-derived CDR1 and CDR2 are MGHRA and YSYEKL. The CDR3 here is CASSQIQGGMNTEAFF. The CDR3 DNA reads as TGCGCCAGCAGCCAAATACAGGGGGGGATGAACACTGAAGCTTTCTTT.

The chain employs TRBV11-3 and TRBJ2-1, with 7 bases lining up with TRBD1. CDR1 and CDR2 (germline): SGHNT, YENEEA. The J segment lost 2 bases and the V segment lost 5 bases, leaving 3 bases of the junction unmatched. The CDR3 consists of 14 residues. The CDR3 loop is CASSKGQAYNEQFF. The CDR3 DNA sequence: TGTGCCAGCAGCAAAGGACAGGCCTACAATGAGCAGTTCTTC.